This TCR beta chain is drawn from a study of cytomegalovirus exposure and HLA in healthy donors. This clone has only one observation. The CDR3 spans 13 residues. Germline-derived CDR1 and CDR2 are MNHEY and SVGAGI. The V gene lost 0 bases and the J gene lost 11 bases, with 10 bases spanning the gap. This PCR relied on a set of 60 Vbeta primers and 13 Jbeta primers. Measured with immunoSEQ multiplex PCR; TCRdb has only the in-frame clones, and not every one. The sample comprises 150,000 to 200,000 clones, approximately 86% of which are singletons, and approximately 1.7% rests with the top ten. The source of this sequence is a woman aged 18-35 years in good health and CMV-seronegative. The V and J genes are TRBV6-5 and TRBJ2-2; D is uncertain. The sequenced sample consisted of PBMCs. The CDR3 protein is CASSYSTGRELFF. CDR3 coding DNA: TGTGCCAGCAGTTACTCTACTGGGCGAGAGCTGTTTTTT.